Listed here are 19 T cell receptor beta chains from one sample, sequenced in a study of T cell repertoires in cytomegalovirus infection. TCRdb used MiXCR to reprocess the reads, holding one entry per CDR3 protein. The sample consists of approximately 180,000 distinct CDR3 sequences, 17% of them appearing once. Sequencing input: CD8+ T cells from PBMCs. The receptor set was obtained from a human donor in good health (CMV status not recorded). Some clones in this sample may be carry-over from other donors' samples.

This chain links TRBV28 with TRBJ2-3, with TRBD1 identical over 12 bases. Germline V lookup: CDR1 MDHEN, CDR2 SYDVKM. The V segment lost 1 base and the J segment 2 bases; nucleotides outside the gene matches: 16. The CDR3 has 21 amino acids. CDR3 DNA sequence: TGTGCCAGCAGTTTATATAAGTGGGGGGACAGGGGGCCCGATTACACAGATACGCAGTATTTT. It codes for CASSLYKWGDRGPDYTDTQYF.

This chain connects TRBV4-3 to TRBJ2-7; unclear D gene. CDR1 is LGHNA and CDR2 is YSLEER in the germline V gene. The V end was cut by 0 bases, the J end by 0 bases, with 12 bases between. The CDR3 runs 16 residues. CDR3 loop: CASSQDKTPSSYEQYF. CDR3 bases: TGCGCCAGCAGCCAAGATAAGACGCCGAGCTCCTACGAGCAGTACTTC.

The sample holds many counts of this clonotype. This chain connects TRBV27 to TRBJ2-2; D unclear. The CDR3 contains 12 residues. The germline V gene encodes CDR1 MNHEY and CDR2 SMNVEV (reference sequence). V dropped 1 base and J dropped 3 bases, with 0 bases sitting between them. CDR3 in amino acids: CASSLYTGELFF. DNA of the CDR3: TGTGCCAGCAGTTTATACACCGGGGAGCTGTTTTTT.

The V gene is TRBV19, the J gene TRBJ1-2, with D possibly TRBD1 on 5 matching bases. V shed 5 bases and J shed 4 bases, with 11 bases lying between them. The CDR3 runs to 13 residues. Germline CDR1 and CDR2: LNHDA and SQIVND (reference sequence). CDR3 in DNA: TGTGCCAGTAGTCTGCAGGGCACCTATGGCTACACCTTC. Translated: CASSLQGTYGYTF.

J is TRBJ1-4 and V is TRBV12-3 or TRBV12-4, with D unclear. The CDR3 consists of 14 residues. V lost 7 bases to trimming and J lost 4 bases, with 13 bases between them. The CDR3 bases are TGTGCCAGCACTTTGGGTCTGATTAATGAAAAACTGTTTTTT. Its translation is CASTLGLINEKLFF.

V is TRBV7-9 and J is TRBJ2-1, with 7 positions matching TRBD2. The CDR3 spans 14 residues. Germline lookup yields CDR1 SEHNR and CDR2 FQNEAQ (reference sequence). Trimming took 4 bases from V and 10 from J; bases not matched to a gene: 10. CDR3 protein: CASSSREGTAEQFF. The DNA for the CDR3 is TGTGCCAGCAGCTCGAGGGAGGGGACGGCGGAGCAGTTCTTC.

Many counts were recorded for this clonotype. V is TRBV6-5 and J is TRBJ2-2; D gene uncertain. Germline V gene data show CDR1 as MNHEY and CDR2 as SVGAGI. This CDR3 spans 14 amino acids. V gave up 1 base and J gave up 7 bases, with 10 bases separating them. CDR3 bases: TGTGCCAGCAGTTACTACGTCGGCATCGGGGAGCTGTTTTTT. Protein product: CASSYYVGIGELFF.

The V call is TRBV7-9, the J call TRBJ2-7, with TRBD1 as a possible D gene (6 bases). V dropped 8 bases and J dropped 0 bases, with 20 bases sitting between them. Germline lookup yields CDR1 SEHNR and CDR2 FQNEAQ (reference sequence). This CDR3 comprises 16 residues. CDR3 sequence: CASSLGGQGLSYEQYF. CDR3 DNA: TGTGCCAGCTCCTTAGGGGGTCAGGGCCTCTCCTACGAGCAGTACTTC.

This clonotype was seen ten or more times. J is TRBJ2-7 and V is TRBV7-9; D is undetermined. V was pared by 2 bases and J by 5 bases, with 7 bases between. The CDR3 loop spans 12 amino acids. The germline gives CDR1 SEHNR, CDR2 FQNEAQ (reference sequence). CDR3 amino acids: CASSLRVDEQYF. Written as DNA, the CDR3 is TGTGCCAGCAGCTTACGCGTGGACGAGCAGTACTTC.

This clonotype was detected many times. This sequence joins TRBV7-9 and TRBJ1-1, with D unresolved. The germline CDR1 and CDR2 sequences are SEHNR and FQNEAQ (reference sequence). The CDR3 is 14 residues long. V lost 5 bases to trimming and J lost 1 base, with 11 bases between them. CDR3 residues: CASSPQPRNTEAFF. The CDR3 region has the DNA TGTGCCAGCAGCCCACAACCCAGGAACACTGAAGCTTTCTTT.

The rearrangement uses TRBV4-3 and TRBJ1-2, with 8 positions matching TRBD1. Germline CDR1 is LGHNA and CDR2 is YSLEER. The CDR3 consists of 17 residues. V dropped 0 bases and J dropped 4; count of bases not matched to a gene: 10. The CDR3 DNA follows: TGCGCCAGCAGCCAAGATCTCCCGACAGGGGCGACCTATGGCTACACCTTC. It specifies CASSQDLPTGATYGYTF.

This chain joins TRBV11-1 and TRBJ2-1; 8 nucleotides match TRBD2. This CDR3 contains 15 residues. With 5 bases clipped from V and 7 bases from J, the junction kept 10 bases outside the gene matches. Per germline, CDR1 SGHAT and CDR2 FQDESV (reference sequence). The CDR3 DNA reads as TGTGCCAGCAGCCCTCGGGGGGGATCAAGGAATGAGCAGTTCTTC. Amino acids: CASSPRGGSRNEQFF. The whole variable domain, filled in from reference TRBV11-1 and TRBJ2-1, reads EAEVAQSPRYKITEKSQAVAFWCDPISGHATLYWYRQILGQGPELLVQFQDESVVDDSQLPKDRFSAERLKGVDSTLKIQPAELGDSAMYLCASSPRGGSRNEQFFGPGTRLTVL.

The chain couples TRBV25-1 to TRBJ2-1; TRBD2 matches 8 bases. The CDR3 has 12 residues. The V gene's germline CDR1 is MGHDK and CDR2 SYGVNS. V gave up 6 bases and J gave up 9 bases; unmatched junction bases: 4. The CDR3 DNA reads as TGTGCCAGCAGGAGAGCGGGGGTTGAGCAGTTCTTC. As protein: CASRRAGVEQFF.

V usage is TRBV7-2 and J usage is TRBJ2-7; no reliable D call. CDR1 and CDR2 (germline): SGHTA, FQGNSA. This CDR3 region has 11 residues. Deletions cut 4 bases from V and 2 bases from J, with 3 bases between. The DNA of the CDR3 is TGTGCCAGCAGCTGGGCCTACGAGCAGTACTTC. This translates into CASSWAYEQYF.

The chain joins TRBV6-5 to TRBJ2-2; 10 bases line up with TRBD1. The CDR3 contains 19 residues. The V segment lost 4 bases and the J segment 3 bases; nucleotides outside the gene matches: 14. CDR1 and CDR2 (germline): MNHEY, SVGAGI. In DNA form, the CDR3 reads TGTGCCAGCAGTTTCTCCTGGACAGGGGGTTTTGTATACACCGGGGAGCTGTTTTTT. This sequence encodes CASSFSWTGGFVYTGELFF.

The chain joins TRBV27 to TRBJ2-7; D might be TRBD2 (6 bases). Germline V gene sequence: CDR1 MNHEY, CDR2 SMNVEV (reference sequence). V was trimmed by 7 bases and J by 5 bases, leaving 18 bases between them. CDR3 size: 14 residues. CDR3 loop: CASTRDPWVHEQYF. CDR3 DNA: TGTGCCAGCACGCGGGACCCATGGGTCCACGAGCAGTACTTC.

V gene TRBV28 combines with J gene TRBJ1-6; D gene uncertain. Trimming cost V 5 bases and J 7 bases, with 15 bases left between them. Germline V CDR1 and CDR2: MDHEN, SYDVKM. The CDR3 covers 15 residues. The CDR3 DNA is TGTGCCAGCAGTACCCCGTCCGGGGTGAATTCACCCCTCCACTTT. Amino acid sequence: CASSTPSGVNSPLHF. Based on the CDR3 plus reference TRBV28 and TRBJ1-6, the full variable domain is DVKVTQSSRYLVKRTGEKVFLECVQDMDHENMFWYRQDPGLGLRLIYFSYDVKMKEKGDIPEGYSVSREKKERFSLILESASTNQTSMYLCASSTPSGVNSPLHFGNGTRLTVT.

This chain joins TRBV19 and TRBJ2-7, with a tentative D call TRBD2 (5 bases). Trimming pared 3 bases from V and 9 bases from J, leaving 9 bases between. This CDR3 is built from 11 residues. Germline V CDR1 and CDR2: LNHDA, SQIVND (reference sequence). CDR3 nucleotides: TGTGCCAGTAGTATGGGAGAAATGCAGTACTTC. It is translated as CASSMGEMQYF.

The gene calls are TRBV6-2 or TRBV6-3 and TRBJ1-1, with D tentatively TRBD1 (6 bases). Trimming stripped 4 bases from V and 5 bases from J, with 26 bases between. The CDR3 has 18 amino acids. Germline V gene lookup returns CDR1 MNHEY and CDR2 SVGEGT. CDR3 sequence: CASSLQTRIQGPRTEAFF. CDR3 in DNA: TGTGCCAGCAGTTTGCAAACGCGTATACAGGGCCCCCGAACTGAAGCTTTCTTT.